This is a list of T cell receptor beta chains from one sample in a study of graft-versus-host responses after intestinal transplantation. The protocol was immunoSEQ multiplex PCR, while the TCRdb copy is restricted to in-frame clones and leaves out a portion. The table includes about 82,000 clones, approximately 89% detected once. These receptors' targets are unknown. Material: unstimulated CD4+ T cells sorted from spleen or lymph node cells, obtained before transplant. These receptor sequences come from a human donor who was the organ donor for an intestinal transplant. Both conserved end residues are part of each CDR3. D genes are given only for firm matches. Clone size appears in some rows only: once, few, many, or a class for an expanded clone.

j_call	clone_size	v_call	d_call	cdr3_aa	cdr3_nt
TRBJ2-7	once	TRBV5-1	TRBD1	CASSNRDRAEQYF	TGCGCCAGCAGCAACCGGGACAGGGCTGAGCAGTACTTC
TRBJ1-5	.	TRBV6-4	TRBD1	CASRMTGGNQPQHF	TGTGCCAGCAGAATGACAGGGGGGAATCAGCCCCAGCATTTT
TRBJ2-2	.	TRBV6-5	.	CAMRAGTLNTGELFF	TGTGCCATGCGAGCCGGGACACTTAACACCGGGGAGCTGTTTTTT
TRBJ1-2	.	TRBV9	.	CASSVAPTGGTYRYTF	TGTGCCAGCAGCGTAGCCCCGACGGGTGGGACATATCGCTACACCTTC
TRBJ2-1	.	TRBV21-1	.	CASSFGLGEQFF	TGTGCCAGCAGCTTCGGACTCGGTGAGCAGTTCTTC
TRBJ2-6	.	TRBV5-4	TRBD2	CASSSGRGLLYSGANVLTF	TGTGCCAGCAGCTCCGGGAGGGGACTCTTATACTCTGGGGCCAACGTCCTGACTTTC
TRBJ2-2	.	TRBV2	TRBD2	CASRGSRLALNTGELFF	TGTGCCAGCAGGGGATCTCGACTAGCACTGAACACCGGGGAGCTGTTTTTT
TRBJ2-7	.	TRBV27	TRBD2	CASSLLAGTYEQYF	TGTGCCAGCAGTTTACTAGCGGGAACCTACGAGCAGTACTTC
TRBJ1-6	.	TRBV5-1	TRBD1	CASSWDRMGPSLHF	TGCGCCAGCAGCTGGGACAGGATGGGACCTTCCCTCCACTTT
TRBJ2-1	.	TRBV5-1	.	CASRAPLVNEQFF	TGCGCCAGCAGAGCACCCCTGGTAAATGAGCAGTTCTTC
TRBJ1-3	few	TRBV27	.	CASSLFMGNTIYF	TGTGCCAGCAGTTTATTTATGGGAAACACCATATATTTT
TRBJ2-2	.	TRBV7-2	TRBD2	CASRFRVTSGNTGELFF	TGTGCCAGCAGGTTTAGGGTTACTAGCGGGAACACCGGGGAGCTGTTTTTT
TRBJ1-3	.	TRBV6-5	.	CASSYGQGLRTIYF	TGTGCCAGCAGTTACGGGCAGGGCCTACGGACCATATATTTT
TRBJ2-3	.	TRBV5-1	TRBD2	CASSLAGPTDTQYF	TGCGCCAGCAGCTTAGCGGGACCCACAGATACGCAGTATTTT
TRBJ2-3	.	TRBV30	TRBD2	CAWMGRGGIPTDTQYF	TGTGCCTGGATGGGTCGCGGGGGGATACCCACAGATACGCAGTATTTT
TRBJ1-2	.	TRBV9	TRBD1	CASSATGDGYTF	TGTGCCAGCAGTGCTACAGGGGATGGCTACACCTTC
TRBJ2-3	.	TRBV28	TRBD2	CASSILPSGRDTDTQYF	TGTGCCAGCAGTATCCTCCCTAGCGGGAGGGACACAGATACGCAGTATTTT
TRBJ1-1	.	TRBV27	.	CASSPPGVTEAFF	TGTGCCAGCAGTCCCCCAGGGGTAACTGAAGCTTTCTTT
TRBJ1-4	.	TRBV9	TRBD1	CASSASGQASTNEKLFF	TGTGCCAGCAGCGCCTCGGGACAGGCCTCAACTAATGAAAAACTGTTTTTT
TRBJ1-1	.	TRBV11-2	.	CASSLEFRNTEAFF	TGTGCCAGCAGCTTAGAGTTTAGAAACACTGAAGCTTTCTTT
TRBJ1-6	.	TRBV30	.	CAWSVGGGTLNSPLHF	TGTGCCTGGAGTGTAGGCGGGGGCACCTTGAATTCACCCCTCCACTTT
TRBJ2-7	.	TRBV5-1	TRBD1	CASSFLGQGAYEQYF	TGCGCCAGCAGCTTCTTGGGACAGGGGGCCTACGAGCAGTACTTC
TRBJ1-2	.	TRBV5-1	TRBD1	CASSWTGEIDGYTF	TGCGCCAGCAGCTGGACAGGGGAAATCGATGGCTACACCTTC
TRBJ2-5	once	TRBV15	.	CATSPAPGIYQETQYF	TGTGCCACCAGCCCCGCCCCAGGGATCTACCAAGAGACCCAGTACTTC
TRBJ2-7	.	TRBV21-1	.	CASSKELTSGSYEQYF	TGTGCCAGCAGCAAAGAACTGACTAGCGGTTCCTACGAGCAGTACTTC
TRBJ1-4	.	TRBV15	.	CATSRGGEKLFF	TGTGCCACCAGCAGAGGTGGCGAAAAACTGTTTTTT
TRBJ2-7	.	TRBV6-5	TRBD1	CASSRRQGGYEQYF	TGTGCCAGCAGTAGGCGACAGGGGGGCTACGAGCAGTACTTC
TRBJ1-5	.	TRBV4-1	.	CASSQDVGQGSQPQHF	TGCGCCAGCAGCCAAGATGTGGGGCAGGGAAGCCAGCCCCAGCATTTT
TRBJ2-7	once	TRBV25-1	TRBD1	CASSEVAGGVYEQYF	TGTGCCAGCAGTGAAGTCGCAGGGGGTGTCTACGAGCAGTACTTC
TRBJ2-2	.	TRBV7-3	TRBD2	CASSRGVGGELFF	TGTGCCAGCAGTCGGGGGGTAGGCGGGGAGCTGTTTTTT
TRBJ1-3	.	TRBV6-5	.	CASRQGMHSGNTIYF	TGTGCCAGCAGGCAGGGGATGCATTCTGGAAACACCATATATTTT
TRBJ1-3	.	TRBV6-5	.	CASSYRTHSGNTIYF	TGTGCCAGCAGTTACCGGACACACTCGGGAAACACCATATATTTT
TRBJ2-3	.	TRBV29-1	.	CSVENRGTDTQYF	TGCAGCGTTGAAAACAGAGGCACAGATACGCAGTATTTT
TRBJ2-7	.	TRBV25-1	.	CASSDHRAPSYEQYF	TGTGCCAGCAGTGACCACAGGGCCCCTTCCTACGAGCAGTACTTC
TRBJ2-3	.	TRBV5-4	.	CASSLVGGASTDTQYF	TGTGCCAGCAGCTTGGTGGGGGGAGCTAGCACAGATACGCAGTATTTT
TRBJ1-1	.	TRBV6-6	TRBD1	CASRLTGAGTEAFF	TGTGCCAGCAGACTAACAGGGGCGGGCACTGAAGCTTTCTTT
TRBJ1-2	.	TRBV10-3	.	CAISPTGRTYTF	TGTGCCATCAGTCCCACCGGGAGGACCTACACCTTC
TRBJ1-6	.	TRBV11-2	.	CASSPWDTGSPLHF	TGTGCCAGCAGCCCTTGGGACACAGGTTCACCCCTCCACTTT
TRBJ2-5	.	TRBV6-5	TRBD2	CATRSSGGREAQYF	TGTGCCACCAGGTCTAGCGGGGGGCGAGAGGCCCAGTACTTC
TRBJ2-7	once	TRBV5-1	TRBD1	CASSPTTGGRTLYEQYF	TGCGCCAGCAGCCCGACGACAGGGGGCCGAACCTTATACGAGCAGTACTTC
TRBJ1-2	.	TRBV6-5	TRBD1	CASSPLTGGYGYTF	TGTGCCAGCAGCCCTCTTACAGGGGGCTATGGCTACACCTTC
TRBJ2-2	once	TRBV11-3	TRBD2	CASSLLGGSAGELFF	TGTGCCAGCAGCCTACTGGGCGGGAGCGCCGGGGAGCTGTTTTTT
TRBJ2-3	.	TRBV4-2	TRBD1	CASSQIQVTGDGTTDTQYF	TGTGCCAGCAGCCAAATACAAGTTACAGGGGATGGGACAACAGATACGCAGTATTTT
TRBJ2-7	.	TRBV4-1	TRBD2	CASSLLIAGPYEQYF	TGCGCCAGCAGCCTCCTCATAGCGGGGCCCTACGAGCAGTACTTC
TRBJ2-1	.	TRBV9	TRBD2	CASSAGLVSYNEQFF	TGTGCCAGCAGCGCAGGACTAGTCTCCTACAATGAGCAGTTCTTC
TRBJ1-4	.	TRBV6-6	.	CASSYGGGEREKLFF	TGTGCCAGCAGTTACGGAGGTGGGGAGCGAGAAAAACTGTTTTTT
TRBJ2-6	.	TRBV15	.	CATSRARGSGANVLTF	TGTGCCACCAGCAGAGCCCGGGGAAGTGGGGCCAACGTCCTGACTTTC
TRBJ2-5	.	TRBV5-1	.	CASSSGGPEETQYF	TGCGCCAGCAGCTCCGGGGGGCCGGAAGAGACCCAGTACTTC
TRBJ2-1	.	TRBV21-1	.	CASSKGSGRAWNEQFF	TGTGCCAGCAGCAAAGGTAGCGGGAGGGCTTGGAATGAGCAGTTCTTC
TRBJ2-1	.	TRBV12-2	.	CASRLARLAGGPGEDEQFF	TGTGCAAGTCGCTTAGCCCGACTAGCGGGAGGGCCAGGAGAAGATGAGCAGTTCTTC
TRBJ2-6	.	TRBV2	TRBD1	CASSANAGQGAHSGANVLTF	TGTGCCAGCAGCGCGAATGCGGGACAGGGAGCCCACTCTGGGGCCAACGTCCTGACTTTC